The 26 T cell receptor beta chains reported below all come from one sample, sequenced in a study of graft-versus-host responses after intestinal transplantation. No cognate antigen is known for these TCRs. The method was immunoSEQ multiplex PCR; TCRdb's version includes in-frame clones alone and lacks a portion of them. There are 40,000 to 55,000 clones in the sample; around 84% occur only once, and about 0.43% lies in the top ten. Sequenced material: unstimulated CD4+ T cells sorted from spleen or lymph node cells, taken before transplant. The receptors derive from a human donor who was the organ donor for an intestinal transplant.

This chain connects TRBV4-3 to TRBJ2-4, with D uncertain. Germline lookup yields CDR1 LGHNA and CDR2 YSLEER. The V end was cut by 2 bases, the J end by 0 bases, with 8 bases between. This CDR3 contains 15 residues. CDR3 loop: CASSQPEKAKNIQYF. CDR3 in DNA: TGCGCCAGCAGCCAACCTGAAAAAGCCAAAAACATTCAGTACTTC.

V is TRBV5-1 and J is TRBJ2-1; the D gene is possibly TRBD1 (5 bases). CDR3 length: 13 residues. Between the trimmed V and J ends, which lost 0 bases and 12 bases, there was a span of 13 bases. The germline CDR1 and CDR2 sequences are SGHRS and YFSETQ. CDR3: CASSLGPGRGQFF. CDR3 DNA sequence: TGCGCCAGCAGCTTGGGGCCCGGAAGGGGGCAGTTCTTC.

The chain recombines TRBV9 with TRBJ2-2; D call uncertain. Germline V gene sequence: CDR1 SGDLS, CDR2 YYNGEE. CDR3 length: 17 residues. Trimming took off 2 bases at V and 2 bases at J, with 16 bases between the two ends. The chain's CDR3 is CASSVARVIGNTGELFF. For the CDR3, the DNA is TGTGCCAGCAGCGTGGCCCGGGTGATAGGAAACACCGGGGAGCTGTTTTTT.

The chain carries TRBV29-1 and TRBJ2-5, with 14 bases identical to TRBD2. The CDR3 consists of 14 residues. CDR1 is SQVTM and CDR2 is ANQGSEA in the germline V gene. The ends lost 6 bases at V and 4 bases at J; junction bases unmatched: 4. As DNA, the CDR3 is TGCAGCGTCGGACTAGCGGGGGGCGGAGAGACCCAGTACTTC. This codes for CSVGLAGGGETQYF.

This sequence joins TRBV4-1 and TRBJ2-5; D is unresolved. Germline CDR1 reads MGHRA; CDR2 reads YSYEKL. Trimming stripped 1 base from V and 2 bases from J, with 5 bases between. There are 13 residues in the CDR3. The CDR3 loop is CASSQGLQETQYF. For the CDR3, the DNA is TGCGCCAGCAGCCAAGGACTTCAAGAGACCCAGTACTTC.

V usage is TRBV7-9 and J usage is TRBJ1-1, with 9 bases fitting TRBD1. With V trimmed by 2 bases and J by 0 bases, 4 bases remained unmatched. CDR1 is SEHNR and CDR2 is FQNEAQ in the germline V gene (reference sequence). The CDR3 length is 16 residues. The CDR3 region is CASSLNRGRMNTEAFF. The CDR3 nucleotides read TGTGCCAGCAGCTTAAACAGGGGGCGGATGAACACTGAAGCTTTCTTT.

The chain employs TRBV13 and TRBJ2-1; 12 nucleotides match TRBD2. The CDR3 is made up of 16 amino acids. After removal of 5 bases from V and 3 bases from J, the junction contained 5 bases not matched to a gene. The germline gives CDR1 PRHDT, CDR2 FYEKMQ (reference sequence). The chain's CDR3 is CASSLRTSGIYNEQFF. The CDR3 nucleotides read TGTGCCAGCAGCCTTCGGACTAGCGGGATCTACAATGAGCAGTTCTTC.

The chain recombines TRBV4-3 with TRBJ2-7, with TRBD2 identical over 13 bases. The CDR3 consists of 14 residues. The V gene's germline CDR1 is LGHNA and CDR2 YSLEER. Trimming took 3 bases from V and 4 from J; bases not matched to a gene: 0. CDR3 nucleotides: TGCGCCAGCAGCCAGACTAGCGGGGGGTACGAGCAGTACTTC. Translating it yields CASSQTSGGYEQYF.

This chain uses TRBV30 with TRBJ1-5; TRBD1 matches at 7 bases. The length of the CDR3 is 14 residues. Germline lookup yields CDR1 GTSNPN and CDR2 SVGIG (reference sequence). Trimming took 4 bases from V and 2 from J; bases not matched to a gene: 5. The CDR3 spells CAWIQGRGNQPQHF. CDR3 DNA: TGTGCCTGGATACAGGGGAGAGGCAATCAGCCCCAGCATTTT.

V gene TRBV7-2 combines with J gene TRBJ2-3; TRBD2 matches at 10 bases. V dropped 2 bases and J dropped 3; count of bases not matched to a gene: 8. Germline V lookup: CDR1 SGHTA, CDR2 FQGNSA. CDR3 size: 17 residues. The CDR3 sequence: CASSLRASGSGTDTQYF. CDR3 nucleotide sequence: TGTGCCAGCAGCTTACGGGCTAGCGGGAGTGGTACAGATACGCAGTATTTT.

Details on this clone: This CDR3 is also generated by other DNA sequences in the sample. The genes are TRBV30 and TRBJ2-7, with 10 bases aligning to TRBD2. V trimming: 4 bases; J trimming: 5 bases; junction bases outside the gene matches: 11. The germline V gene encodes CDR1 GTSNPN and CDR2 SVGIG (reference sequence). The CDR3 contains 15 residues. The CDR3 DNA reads TGTGCCTGGAATCTCGGGCGGCTAGCGGGAGACGAGCAGTACTTC. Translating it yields CAWNLGRLAGDEQYF.

DNA for the CDR3: TGTGCCAGCTCAGGACAGGGGAACACTGAAGCTTTCTTT. Its translation is CASSGQGNTEAFF. The chain carries TRBV18 and TRBJ1-1, with TRBD1 identical over 8 bases. The CDR3 runs to 13 residues. J lost 1 base, V lost 5 bases, and 0 bases had no gene match. The germline V gene encodes CDR1 KGHSH and CDR2 LQKENI.

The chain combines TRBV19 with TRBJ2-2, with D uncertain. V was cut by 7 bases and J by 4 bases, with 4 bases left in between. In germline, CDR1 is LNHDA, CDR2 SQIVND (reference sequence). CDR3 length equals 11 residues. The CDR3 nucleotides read TGTGCCAGTATGTTCACCGGGGAGCTGTTTTTT. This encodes CASMFTGELFF.

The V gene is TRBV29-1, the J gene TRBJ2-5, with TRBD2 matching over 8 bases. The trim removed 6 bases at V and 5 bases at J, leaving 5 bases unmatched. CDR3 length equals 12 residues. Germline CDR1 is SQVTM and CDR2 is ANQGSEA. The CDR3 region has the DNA TGCAGCGTGGGGACTAGAGGCGAGACCCAGTACTTC. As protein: CSVGTRGETQYF.

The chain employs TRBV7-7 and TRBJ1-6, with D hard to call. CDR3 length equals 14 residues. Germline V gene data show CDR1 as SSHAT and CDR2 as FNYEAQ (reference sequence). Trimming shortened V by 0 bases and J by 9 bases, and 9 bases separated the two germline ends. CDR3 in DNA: TGTGCCAGCAGCTTAGCCTATAACAGTTCACCCCTCCACTTT. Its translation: CASSLAYNSSPLHF.

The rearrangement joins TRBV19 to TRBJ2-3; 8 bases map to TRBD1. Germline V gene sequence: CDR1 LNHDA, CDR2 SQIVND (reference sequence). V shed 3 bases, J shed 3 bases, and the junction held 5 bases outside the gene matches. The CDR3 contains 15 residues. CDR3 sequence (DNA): TGTGCCAGTAGTATCTCCCAGGGGGCAACAGATACGCAGTATTTT. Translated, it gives CASSISQGATDTQYF.

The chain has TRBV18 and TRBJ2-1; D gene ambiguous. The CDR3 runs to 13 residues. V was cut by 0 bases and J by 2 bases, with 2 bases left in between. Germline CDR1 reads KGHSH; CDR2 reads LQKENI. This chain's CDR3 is CASSPPTYNEQFF. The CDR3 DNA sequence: TGTGCCAGCTCACCACCGACCTACAATGAGCAGTTCTTC. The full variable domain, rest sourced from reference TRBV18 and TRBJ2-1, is NAGVMQNPRHLVRRRGQEARLRCSPMKGHSHVYWYRQLPEEGLKFMVYLQKENIIDESGMPKERFSAEFPKEGPSILRIQQVVRGDSAAYFCASSPPTYNEQFFGPGTRLTVL.

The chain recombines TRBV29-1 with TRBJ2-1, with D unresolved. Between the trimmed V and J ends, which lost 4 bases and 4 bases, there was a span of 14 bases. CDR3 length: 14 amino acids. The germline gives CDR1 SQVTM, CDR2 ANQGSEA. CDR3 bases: TGCAGCGTTGTGGCACGCGGTAGGTACAATGAGCAGTTCTTC. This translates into CSVVARGRYNEQFF.

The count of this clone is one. This chain's CDR3 is CASSQELSGGARDEQFF. For the CDR3, the DNA is TGCGCCAGCAGCCAAGAGCTTAGCGGGGGGGCCCGCGATGAGCAGTTCTTC. V and J are TRBV4-1 and TRBJ2-1; 11 positions agree with TRBD2. The CDR3 has 17 amino acids. From germline, CDR1 is MGHRA and CDR2 YSYEKL. Germline trimming cut 0 bases from V and 8 bases from J; bases unmatched to any gene: 9.

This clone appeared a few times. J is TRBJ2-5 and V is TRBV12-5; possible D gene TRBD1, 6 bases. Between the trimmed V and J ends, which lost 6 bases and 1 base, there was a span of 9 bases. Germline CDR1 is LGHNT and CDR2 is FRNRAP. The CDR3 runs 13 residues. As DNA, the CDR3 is TGTGCTAGTGGCCGACAGGTCCAAGAGACCCAGTACTTC. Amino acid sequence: CASGRQVQETQYF.

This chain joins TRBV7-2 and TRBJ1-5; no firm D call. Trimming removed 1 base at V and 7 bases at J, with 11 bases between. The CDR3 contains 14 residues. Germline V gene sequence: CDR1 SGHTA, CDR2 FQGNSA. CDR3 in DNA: TGTGCCAGCAGCTTAGGAGCGGGGTTGCAGCCCCAGCATTTT. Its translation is CASSLGAGLQPQHF.

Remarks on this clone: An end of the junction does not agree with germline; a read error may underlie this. CDR3 sequence (DNA): TGCGGCGTTGAAACTAGCGGGAGCGAGCAGTACTTC. It yields the protein CGVETSGSEQYF. The chain carries TRBV29-1 and TRBJ2-5, with 11 nucleotides matching TRBD2. The J call may be faulty, since TRBJ2-7 better matches the DNA end. The germline V gene encodes CDR1 SQVTM and CDR2 ANQGSEA. The CDR3 runs to 12 residues.

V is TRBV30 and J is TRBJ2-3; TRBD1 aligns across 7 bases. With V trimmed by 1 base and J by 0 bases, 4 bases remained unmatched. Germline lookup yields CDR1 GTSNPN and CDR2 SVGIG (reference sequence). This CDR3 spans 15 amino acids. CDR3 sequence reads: CAWSGQGTSTDTQYF. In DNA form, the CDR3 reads TGTGCCTGGAGTGGACAGGGAACCAGCACAGATACGCAGTATTTT.

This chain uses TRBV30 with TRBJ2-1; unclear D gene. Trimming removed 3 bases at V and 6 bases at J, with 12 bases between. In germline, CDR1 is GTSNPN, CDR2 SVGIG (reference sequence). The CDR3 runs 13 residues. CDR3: CAWRHKGVNEQFF. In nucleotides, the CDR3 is TGTGCCTGGAGACATAAGGGCGTCAATGAGCAGTTCTTC.

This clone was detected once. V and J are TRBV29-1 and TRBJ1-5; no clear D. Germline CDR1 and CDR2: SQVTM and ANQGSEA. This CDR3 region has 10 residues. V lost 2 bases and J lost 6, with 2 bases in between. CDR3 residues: CSVECQPQHF. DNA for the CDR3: TGCAGCGTTGAATGTCAGCCCCAGCATTTT.

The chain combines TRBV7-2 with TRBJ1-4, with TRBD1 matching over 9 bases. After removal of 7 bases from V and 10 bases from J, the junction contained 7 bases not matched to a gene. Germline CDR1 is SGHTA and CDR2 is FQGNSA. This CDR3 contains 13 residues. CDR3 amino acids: CASTFDRGRKLFF. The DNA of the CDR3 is TGTGCCAGCACCTTCGACAGGGGGAGAAAACTGTTTTTT.